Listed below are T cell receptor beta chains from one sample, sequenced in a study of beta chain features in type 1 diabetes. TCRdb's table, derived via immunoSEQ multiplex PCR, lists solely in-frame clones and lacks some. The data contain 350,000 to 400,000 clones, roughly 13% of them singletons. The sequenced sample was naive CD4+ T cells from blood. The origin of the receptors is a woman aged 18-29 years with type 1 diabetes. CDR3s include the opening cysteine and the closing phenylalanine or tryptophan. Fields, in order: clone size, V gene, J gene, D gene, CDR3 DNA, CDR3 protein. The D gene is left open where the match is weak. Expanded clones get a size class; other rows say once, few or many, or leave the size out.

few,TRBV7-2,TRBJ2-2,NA,TGTGCCAGCAGCCCCCCGGGACTCTTCACCGGGGAGCTGTTTTTT,CASSPPGLFTGELFF
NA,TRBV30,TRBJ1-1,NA,TGTGCCTGGAGGGACAGTACGGTGAACACTGAAGCTTTCTTT,CAWRDSTVNTEAFF
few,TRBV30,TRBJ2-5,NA,TGTGCCTGGAGTGTGGAGGAGACCCAGTACTTC,CAWSVEETQYF
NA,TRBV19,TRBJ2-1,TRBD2,TGTGCCAGTAGTAAGTCTAGCGGGACGAATGAGCAGTTCTTC,CASSKSSGTNEQFF
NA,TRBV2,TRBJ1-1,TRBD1,TGTGCCACCGGCAGGGACAGCGCGGCTTTCTTT,CATGRDSAAFF
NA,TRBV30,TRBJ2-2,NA,TGTGCCGTTACAGGGTCAGGGGCCGGGGAGCTGTTTTTT,CAVTGSGAGELFF
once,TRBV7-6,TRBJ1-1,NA,TGTGCCAGCAGCTTAAATCAGGGCACTGAAGCTTTCTTT,CASSLNQGTEAFF
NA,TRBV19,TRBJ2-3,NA,TGTGCCAGTAGCCGAATTAACAAGTTGCGCACAGATACGCAGTATTTT,CASSRINKLRTDTQYF
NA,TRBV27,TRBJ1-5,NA,TGTGCCAGCAGTCAATGGGGAGATCAGCCCCAGCATTTT,CASSQWGDQPQHF
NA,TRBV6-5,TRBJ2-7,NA,TGTGCCAGCAGTTACTCACAGCACTACGAGCAGTACTTC,CASSYSQHYEQYF
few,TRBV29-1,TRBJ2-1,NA,TGCAGCGTTGAAGATCTGGGGACTCCTTACAATGAGCAGTTCTTC,CSVEDLGTPYNEQFF
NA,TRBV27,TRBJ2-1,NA,TGTGCCAGCAGTTTACGTAGGGGCGTGGGGAATGAGCAGTTCTTC,CASSLRRGVGNEQFF
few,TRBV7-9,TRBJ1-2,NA,TGTGCCAGCAGCTTAGCGGCACTAAACTCCTATGGCTACACCTTC,CASSLAALNSYGYTF
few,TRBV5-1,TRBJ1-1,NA,TGCGCCAGCAGCTTGGAATCCCAGAACACTGAAGCTTTCTTT,CASSLESQNTEAFF
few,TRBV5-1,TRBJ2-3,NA,TGCGCCAGCAGCCCAGAGACTCACCCGACAGATACGCAGTATTTT,CASSPETHPTDTQYF
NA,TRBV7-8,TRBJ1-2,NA,TGTGCCAGCAGCTTAGATCAGGGGAACTATGGCTACACCTTC,CASSLDQGNYGYTF
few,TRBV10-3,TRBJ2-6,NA,TGTGCCACCGACCCGGAGGGGGCCAACGTCCTGACTTTC,CATDPEGANVLTF
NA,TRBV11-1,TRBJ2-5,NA,TGTGCCAGCAGCTTTGGCAGAAACCAAGAGACCCAGTACTTC,CASSFGRNQETQYF
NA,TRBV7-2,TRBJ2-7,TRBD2,TGTGCCAGCAGCTTAGTGCCAGCGGGATACTACGAGCAGTACTTC,CASSLVPAGYYEQYF
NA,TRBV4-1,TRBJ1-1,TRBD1,TGCGCCAGCAGCCATCTATCGGGACAGGGCACTGAAGCTTTCTTT,CASSHLSGQGTEAFF
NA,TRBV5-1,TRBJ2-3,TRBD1,TGCGCCAGCAGCTCCATGGGGACAGGAGGGGCAGATACGCAGTATTTT,CASSSMGTGGADTQYF
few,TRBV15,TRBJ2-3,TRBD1,TGTGCCACCAGCAGAGAAGCCGGGACAGGGTACGCGCAGTATTTT,CATSREAGTGYAQYF
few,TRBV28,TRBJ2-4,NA,TGTGCCAGCAGGTCTGACAGTGTTCTCGTAGAGTACTTC,CASRSDSVLVEYF
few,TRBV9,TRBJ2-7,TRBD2,TGTGCCAGCAGCCCCCAGACTAGCGGTAGCGAGCAGTACTTC,CASSPQTSGSEQYF
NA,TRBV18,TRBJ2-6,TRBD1,TGTGCCAGCTCACCGCAGACGGGACAGGGGGCAACTTCTGGGGCCAACGTCCTGACTTTC,CASSPQTGQGATSGANVLTF
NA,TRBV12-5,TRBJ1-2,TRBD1,TGTGCTAGTGGTTTGGGGACAGGGGAGTTCCCCTATGGCTACACCTTC,CASGLGTGEFPYGYTF
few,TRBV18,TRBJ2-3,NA,TGTGCCAGCTCACCCTACAGGGAAGATACGCAGTATTTT,CASSPYREDTQYF
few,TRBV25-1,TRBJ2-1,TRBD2,TGTGCCAGCAGTGAAACGGGCGGGAGTTTCAATGAGCAGTTCTTC,CASSETGGSFNEQFF
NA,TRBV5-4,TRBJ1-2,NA,TGTGCCAGCAGAAGCCAGGGCAGTTTTCATGGCTACACCTTC,CASRSQGSFHGYTF